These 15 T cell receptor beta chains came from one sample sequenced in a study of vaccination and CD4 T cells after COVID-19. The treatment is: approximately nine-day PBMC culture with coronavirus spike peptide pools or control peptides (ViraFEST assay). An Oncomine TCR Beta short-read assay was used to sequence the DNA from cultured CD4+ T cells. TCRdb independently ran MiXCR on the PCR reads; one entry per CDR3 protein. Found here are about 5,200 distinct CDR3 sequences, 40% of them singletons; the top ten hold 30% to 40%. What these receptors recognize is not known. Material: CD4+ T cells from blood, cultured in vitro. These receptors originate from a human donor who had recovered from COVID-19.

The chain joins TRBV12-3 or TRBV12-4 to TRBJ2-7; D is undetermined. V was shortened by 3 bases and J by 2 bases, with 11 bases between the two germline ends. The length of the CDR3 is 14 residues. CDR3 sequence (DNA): TGTGCCAGCAGTTTGTCCGGCCTGCCCTACGAGCAGTACTTC. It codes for CASSLSGLPYEQYF.

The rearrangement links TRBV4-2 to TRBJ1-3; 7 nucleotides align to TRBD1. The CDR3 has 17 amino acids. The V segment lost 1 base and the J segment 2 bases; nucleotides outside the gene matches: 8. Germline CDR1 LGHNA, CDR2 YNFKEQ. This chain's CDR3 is CASSQVSRGDAGNTIYF. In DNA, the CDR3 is TGTGCCAGCAGCCAAGTTTCCAGGGGGGATGCTGGAAACACCATATATTTT.

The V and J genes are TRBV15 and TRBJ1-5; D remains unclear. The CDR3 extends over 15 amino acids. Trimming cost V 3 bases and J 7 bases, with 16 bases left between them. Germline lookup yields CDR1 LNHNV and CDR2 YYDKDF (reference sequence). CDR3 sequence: CATSSFPGFGQPQHF. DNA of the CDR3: TGTGCCACCAGCAGCTTCCCCGGGTTTGGGCAGCCCCAGCATTTT.

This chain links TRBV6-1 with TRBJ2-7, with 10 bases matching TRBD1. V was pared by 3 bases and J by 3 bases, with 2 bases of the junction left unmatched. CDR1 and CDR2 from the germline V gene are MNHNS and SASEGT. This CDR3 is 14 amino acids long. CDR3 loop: CASSERTGGYEQYF. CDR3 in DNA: TGTGCCAGCAGTGAGAGGACAGGGGGCTACGAGCAGTACTTC.

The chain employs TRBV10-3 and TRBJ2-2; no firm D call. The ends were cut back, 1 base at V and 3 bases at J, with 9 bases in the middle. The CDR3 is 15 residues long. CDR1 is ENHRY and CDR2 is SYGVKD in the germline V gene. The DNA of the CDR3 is TGTGCCATCAGTGAGTATGGTGGCGACACCGGGGAGCTGTTTTTT. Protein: CAISEYGGDTGELFF.

In nucleotides, the CDR3 is TGTGCCAGCAGTCCGTCGACAGGGGGGGGAAGGTATGGCTACACCTTC. Encoded protein: CASSPSTGGGRYGYTF. The chain carries TRBV6-1 and TRBJ1-2; 9 bases map to TRBD1. The CDR3 has 16 residues. Germline CDR1 reads MNHNS; CDR2 reads SASEGT. The V segment lost 5 bases and the J segment 5 bases; nucleotides outside the gene matches: 12.

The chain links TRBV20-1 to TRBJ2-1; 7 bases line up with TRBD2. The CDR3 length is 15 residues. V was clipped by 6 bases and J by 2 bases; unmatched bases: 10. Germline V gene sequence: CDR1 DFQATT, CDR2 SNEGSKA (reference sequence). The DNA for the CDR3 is TGCAGTGCGCCCTCGGGCGGGAGCCCCTACAATGAGCAGTTCTTC. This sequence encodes CSAPSGGSPYNEQFF.

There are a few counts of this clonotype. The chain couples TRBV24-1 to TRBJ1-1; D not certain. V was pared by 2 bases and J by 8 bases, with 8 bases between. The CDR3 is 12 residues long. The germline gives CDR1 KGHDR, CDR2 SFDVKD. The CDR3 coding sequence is TGTGCCACCAGTGATTACGGGAGGGAAGCTTTCTTT. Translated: CATSDYGREAFF.

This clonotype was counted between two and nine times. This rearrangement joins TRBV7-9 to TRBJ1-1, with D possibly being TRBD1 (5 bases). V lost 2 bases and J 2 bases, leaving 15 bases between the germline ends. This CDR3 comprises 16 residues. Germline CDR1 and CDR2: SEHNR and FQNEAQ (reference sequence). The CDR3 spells CASSLSPTGRNTEAFF. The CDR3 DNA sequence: TGTGCCAGCAGCTTAAGCCCTACAGGCCGAAACACTGAAGCTTTCTTT.

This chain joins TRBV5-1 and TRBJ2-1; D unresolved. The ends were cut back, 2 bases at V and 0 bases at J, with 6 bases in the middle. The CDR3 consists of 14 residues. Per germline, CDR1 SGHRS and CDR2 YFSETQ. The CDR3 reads CASSLDNSYNEQFF. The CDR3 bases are TGCGCCAGCAGCTTAGACAACTCCTACAATGAGCAGTTCTTC. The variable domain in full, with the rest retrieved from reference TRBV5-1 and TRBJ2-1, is KAGVTQTPRYLIKTRGQQVTLSCSPISGHRSVSWYQQTPGQGLQFLFEYFSETQRNKGNFPGRFSGRQFSNSRSEMNVSTLELGDSALYLCASSLDNSYNEQFFGPGTRLTVL.

The DNA for the CDR3 is TGCGCCAGCAGCTTGGCTGGGTGGGGCACAGATACGCAGTATTTT. This sequence encodes CASSLAGWGTDTQYF. This rearrangement joins TRBV5-1 to TRBJ2-3; D is ambiguous. Germline-derived CDR1 and CDR2 are SGHRS and YFSETQ. This CDR3 has 15 residues. V was cut by 0 bases and J by 1 base, with 9 bases left in between.

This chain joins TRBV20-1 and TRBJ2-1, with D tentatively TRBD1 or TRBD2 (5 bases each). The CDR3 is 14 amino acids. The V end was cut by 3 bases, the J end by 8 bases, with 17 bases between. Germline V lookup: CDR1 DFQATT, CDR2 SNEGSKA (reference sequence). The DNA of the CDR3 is TGCAGTGCTAGGGGGTGGGACCCCCTGGATGAGCAGTTCTTC. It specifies CSARGWDPLDEQFF.

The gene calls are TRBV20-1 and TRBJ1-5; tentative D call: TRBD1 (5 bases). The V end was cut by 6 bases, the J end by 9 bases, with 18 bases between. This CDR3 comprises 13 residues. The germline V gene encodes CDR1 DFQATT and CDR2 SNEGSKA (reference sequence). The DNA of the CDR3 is TGCAGTGCCATCGACAGATGGCCATCGCCCCAGCATTTT. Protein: CSAIDRWPSPQHF.

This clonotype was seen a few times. As DNA, the CDR3 is TGTGCCAGCAGGGCAGGACAGGGGAGGACGGAGACCCAGTACTTC. Protein sequence: CASRAGQGRTETQYF. The genes are TRBV27 and TRBJ2-5, with TRBD1 identical over 9 bases. The CDR3 is made up of 15 amino acids. V gave up 6 bases and J gave up 5 bases; unmatched junction bases: 10. Germline V gene lookup returns CDR1 MNHEY and CDR2 SMNVEV (reference sequence).

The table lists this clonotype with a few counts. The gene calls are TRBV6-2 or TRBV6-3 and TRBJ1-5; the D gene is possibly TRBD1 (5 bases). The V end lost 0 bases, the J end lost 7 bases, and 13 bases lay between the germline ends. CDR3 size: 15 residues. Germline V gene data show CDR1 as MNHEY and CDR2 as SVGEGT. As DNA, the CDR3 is TGTGCCAGCAGTTACTCGGCCAGGGCATCGCAGCCCCAGCATTTT. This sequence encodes CASSYSARASQPQHF.